The 21 T cell receptor beta chains listed next were all sequenced from one sample in a study of T-cell memory formation after mild COVID-19. TCRdb independently ran MiXCR on the 5' RACE reads; one entry per CDR3 protein. The data show tens of thousands of distinct CDR3 sequences, about a sixth seen once. Sequenced input: PBMCs or a T cell subset sorted from them (not recorded which). The receptors were sampled from an adult woman who had mild COVID-19 (a few samples of this study predate the infection). Cell type and time point are not known.

The J gene is TRBJ1-1, the V gene TRBV19, with no clear D. Germline V lookup: CDR1 LNHDA, CDR2 SQIVND (reference sequence). CDR3 length equals 16 residues. Trimming took 0 bases from V and 5 from J, leaving 16 bases between them. The CDR3 protein is CASSIDLWEGGTEAFF. CDR3 bases: TGTGCCAGTAGTATAGATCTTTGGGAGGGAGGGACTGAAGCTTTCTTT.

The gene calls are TRBV19 and TRBJ2-7; either TRBD1 or TRBD2 may supply D (5 bases each). Trimming stripped 5 bases from V and 3 bases from J, with 17 bases between. This CDR3 is built from 15 residues. CDR1 and CDR2 (germline): LNHDA, SQIVND (reference sequence). Written as DNA, the CDR3 is TGTGCCAGTAGTCCGCAGGGAGTCCGGGACTACGAGCAGTACTTC. It translates to CASSPQGVRDYEQYF.

The chain employs TRBV19 and TRBJ2-1, with D uncertain. With 1 base removed from V and 7 bases from J, the gap between germline ends came to 5 bases. The CDR3 is 12 residues long. Germline-derived CDR1 and CDR2 are LNHDA and SQIVND (reference sequence). CDR3 nucleotide sequence: TGTGCCAGTAGTATAGGGTGGAATGAGCAGTTCTTC. Translation gives CASSIGWNEQFF. Filled out from reference TRBV19 and TRBJ2-1, the complete variable domain reads DGGITQSPKYLFRKEGQNVTLSCEQNLNHDAMYWYRQDPGQGLRLIYYSQIVNDFQKGDIAEGYSVSREKKESFPLTVTSAQKNPTAFYLCASSIGWNEQFFGPGTRLTVL.

This clonotype appeared a few times. The chain couples TRBV12-3 or TRBV12-4 to TRBJ2-1, with TRBD2 as a possible D gene (5 bases). The CDR3 consists of 12 residues. The V and J ends lost 1 base and 9 bases respectively, with 7 bases between them. The CDR3 loop reads CASSLGGSEQFF. CDR3 DNA sequence: TGTGCCAGCAGTTTAGGTGGGAGTGAGCAGTTCTTC.

This clonotype was detected a few times. This rearrangement joins TRBV7-9 to TRBJ2-2; a possible D gene is TRBD2 (5 bases). Germline CDR1 is SEHNR and CDR2 is FQNEAQ (reference sequence). Trimming pared 3 bases from V and 3 bases from J, leaving 14 bases between. This CDR3 is built from 16 residues. The CDR3 loop is CASSFPLIAYTGELFF. CDR3 DNA sequence: TGTGCCAGCAGCTTCCCCCTAATAGCGTACACCGGGGAGCTGTTTTTT.

The chain couples TRBV5-8 to TRBJ1-5; tentative D call: TRBD1 (5 bases). The V end lost 5 bases, the J end lost 0 bases, and 9 bases lay between the germline ends. In germline, CDR1 is SGHTS, CDR2 YDEGEE. The CDR3 sequence is 14 residues long. In nucleotides, the CDR3 is TGTGCCAGCAGTCAGGGATATAGCAATCAGCCCCAGCATTTT. Protein sequence: CASSQGYSNQPQHF.

Ten or more counts support this clonotype. V gene TRBV7-9 combines with J gene TRBJ2-3; D gene unclear. Germline loops: CDR1 SEHNR, CDR2 FQNEAQ (reference sequence). This CDR3 is 11 amino acids long. The germline V and J ends were trimmed by 7 bases and 3 bases, with 5 bases remaining between them. The CDR3 coding sequence is TGTGCCAGCAACCCGACAGATACGCAGTATTTT. Its protein is CASNPTDTQYF.

This clonotype was found a few times. This rearrangement joins TRBV15 to TRBJ2-2; TRBD2 might be the D (6 bases). Between the trimmed V and J ends, which lost 0 bases and 4 bases, there was a span of 9 bases. Germline V lookup: CDR1 LNHNV, CDR2 YYDKDF (reference sequence). This CDR3 has 15 residues. The CDR3 DNA follows: TGTGCCACCAGCAGAGAACGGGGGAGCACCGGGGAGCTGTTTTTT. Its translation: CATSRERGSTGELFF.

This clonotype came up a few times. CDR3 sequence: CAISEREVPTWYNEQFF. Written as DNA, the CDR3 is TGTGCCATCAGTGAGCGGGAAGTCCCCACGTGGTACAATGAGCAGTTCTTC. The chain recombines TRBV10-3 with TRBJ2-1; weak D call: TRBD2 (5 bases). This CDR3 contains 17 residues. V was cut by 2 bases and J by 4 bases, with 18 bases left in between. CDR1 is ENHRY and CDR2 is SYGVKD in the germline V gene.

This clonotype was seen more than once but under ten times. This chain uses TRBV18 with TRBJ2-7, with TRBD1 matching over 9 bases. The V gene end was trimmed by 3 bases and the J gene end by 1 base; junction bases not matched to a gene: 1. Germline loops: CDR1 KGHSH, CDR2 LQKENI. This CDR3 spans 14 amino acids. CDR3 amino acids: CASSPTGGSYEQYF. The CDR3 bases are TGTGCCAGCTCACCGACAGGGGGGTCCTACGAGCAGTACTTC.

The V call is TRBV7-2, the J call TRBJ2-1; D not certain. This CDR3 is built from 15 residues. The V and J ends lost 6 bases and 4 bases respectively, with 16 bases between them. The germline gives CDR1 SGHTA, CDR2 FQGNSA. The CDR3 protein is CASSPRPYWYNEQFF. CDR3 nucleotides: TGTGCCAGCAGTCCCCGCCCTTATTGGTACAATGAGCAGTTCTTC.

This clonotype has just a few counts. V gene TRBV10-3 combines with J gene TRBJ2-1, with 9 bases lining up with TRBD1. Germline V gene data show CDR1 as ENHRY and CDR2 as SYGVKD. This CDR3 has 14 amino acids. V lost 2 bases, J lost 7 bases, and 3 bases stayed unmatched. Here the CDR3 DNA reads TGTGCCATCAGTGAGGGGACAGGGCTAAATGAGCAGTTCTTC. This sequence encodes CAISEGTGLNEQFF.

The sample holds a few counts of this clonotype. The chain has TRBV9 and TRBJ1-1; D is unclear. From germline, CDR1 is SGDLS and CDR2 YYNGEE. The CDR3 spans 15 residues. V was shortened by 0 bases and J by 0 bases, with 9 bases between the two germline ends. The CDR3 loop reads CASSVGVGMNTEAFF. CDR3 nucleotides: TGTGCCAGCAGCGTAGGGGTAGGGATGAACACTGAAGCTTTCTTT.

This clonotype occurred a few times. The chain joins TRBV5-1 to TRBJ1-1; D is uncertain. Germline CDR1 and CDR2: SGHRS and YFSETQ. The length of the CDR3 is 15 residues. Trimming stripped 0 bases from V and 4 bases from J, with 13 bases between. CDR3 region: CASSLGPLWVTEAFF. DNA of the CDR3: TGCGCCAGCAGCTTGGGTCCTTTATGGGTCACTGAAGCTTTCTTT.

The sample holds one count of this clonotype. The V call is TRBV6-1, the J call TRBJ2-6; possibly TRBD2 for D (5 bases). Looked up from germline, CDR1 is MNHNS and CDR2 is SASEGT. The CDR3 has 14 amino acids. V shed 6 bases and J shed 2 bases, with 8 bases lying between them. The CDR3 here is CASSQRPGANVLTF. The CDR3, as DNA: TGTGCCAGCAGCCAGCGGCCTGGGGCCAACGTCCTGACTTTC.

This clonotype was recorded a few times. The chain joins TRBV9 to TRBJ2-2; D may correspond to TRBD1 or TRBD2 (7 bases each). V dropped 4 bases and J dropped 6 bases, with 19 bases sitting between them. The CDR3 totals 16 residues. Germline V lookup: CDR1 SGDLS, CDR2 YYNGEE. CDR3 loop: CASSPGGGANPGELFF. The DNA for the CDR3 is TGTGCCAGCAGCCCAGGGGGGGGGGCCAATCCCGGGGAGCTGTTTTTT.

This clonotype is termed medium-sized. V is TRBV6-5 and J is TRBJ2-7, with a tentative D call TRBD2 (5 bases). Germline assignment: CDR1 MNHEY and CDR2 SVGAGI. Trimming shortened V by 5 bases and J by 2 bases, and 13 bases separated the two germline ends. The CDR3 spans 14 residues. CDR3 sequence: CASSPLGGPYEQYF. The CDR3 nucleotides are TGTGCCAGCAGTCCCCTAGGAGGCCCCTACGAGCAGTACTTC.

The chain combines TRBV15 with TRBJ1-5; weak D call: TRBD1 (5 bases). Germline V CDR1 and CDR2: LNHNV, YYDKDF (reference sequence). The CDR3 spans 15 residues. Trimming removed 1 base from V and 0 bases from J, with 7 bases in between. The CDR3 sequence: CATSRGGGSNQPQHF. CDR3 in DNA: TGTGCCACCAGCAGAGGGGGGGGTAGCAATCAGCCCCAGCATTTT.

This chain connects TRBV10-3 to TRBJ2-3; TRBD1 or TRBD2 may be the D gene (6 bases each). V lost 4 bases and J lost 4, with 9 bases in between. The CDR3 runs to 13 residues. Germline V gene sequence: CDR1 ENHRY, CDR2 SYGVKD. CDR3 residues: CAISGGAADTQYF. In DNA form, the CDR3 reads TGTGCCATCAGTGGGGGGGCAGCAGATACGCAGTATTTT.

The V call is TRBV19, the J call TRBJ2-7; 7 bases are a match to TRBD1. CDR1 LNHDA and CDR2 SQIVND come from the germline V gene (reference sequence). This CDR3 comprises 14 residues. J was trimmed by 2 bases and V by 6 bases; bases with no gene match: 7. The CDR3 DNA sequence: TGTGCCAGTAGAACAGGGGCTGGAACCTACGAGCAGTACTTC. Its protein is CASRTGAGTYEQYF.

The sample holds many counts of this clonotype. This sequence joins TRBV29-1 and TRBJ2-1; D is ambiguous. CDR1 SQVTM and CDR2 ANQGSEA come from the germline V gene. The CDR3 spans 13 residues. The V end lost 1 base, the J end lost 6 bases, and 10 bases lay between the germline ends. As DNA, the CDR3 is TGCAGCGTTGAAGGGTCCAGCGTCAATGAGCAGTTCTTC. This translates into CSVEGSSVNEQFF.